This record looks at one TCR beta chain sequence and its context. This clonotype came up a few times. Its target antigen remains unknown. No much larger clone exists at a distance of one base, and base qualities are not known. This record comes from a study of vaccination and CD4 T cells after COVID-19 (dated by TCRdb to 2022 to 2024). Context from the whole study: Convalescent patients had a positive SARS-CoV-2 result on nasal swab PCR, and of these patients, several had mild disease and one had severe disease. The convalescent cohort included six males and four females, with two Hispanic individuals, seven Caucasians, two Asians and one multiracial person. Participants got two doses of the Pfizer-BioNTech BNT162b2 vaccine (n=8) or two doses of the Moderna mRNA-1273 vaccine (n=2). Post-COVID blood samples from convalescent patients were collected a median of 101 days after diagnosis, with a range of 35 to 161 days. Post-vaccine blood samples were collected a median of about 72 days after the second vaccine dose, ranging from roughly 13 to 250 days. The cultures were stimulated with overlapping spike peptide pools from SARS-CoV-2 and from the common cold coronaviruses HCoV-NL63, HCoV-OC43 and HCoV-229E. In control cultures, a CEFX viral epitope pool was used as positive control, an HIV-1 Nef peptide pool was used as negative control, or no peptide was added. In some eleven COVID-19 convalescent patients and 4 infection-naive healthy vaccine recipients, researchers compared the spike-specific CD4+ TCR repertoire from before mRNA vaccination with the repertoire from after.

This specimen's treatment or condition label, per the study, means: roughly 10-day PBMC culture with coronavirus spike peptide pools or control peptides (ViraFEST assay). To expand antigen-specific T cells with peptide pools and then pick out the expanded clonotypes through TCR sequencing, the study relied on the ViraFEST assay. The positive SARS-CoV-2 PCR tests of the convalescent patients were dated from March to December 2020, before the Alpha, Beta and Delta variants emerged in the United States. Each well held 2.2 million or so PBMCs cultured in IMDM containing around 5% human AB serum and around 9.2 IU/ml IL-2, with 8.5 to 10 ug/ml peptide pools added. On days 3 and 7, half of the culture medium was replaced with fresh IL-2-containing medium. CD4+ T cells were isolated after approximately eleven days of culture through negative selection using the EasySep CD4+ T cell isolation kit. Ficoll-Paque Plus gradient centrifugation was used to isolate PBMCs from whole blood, and the isolated PBMCs were then either used fresh or cryopreserved at -140C. Each culture condition was generally run in triplicate wells.

Library prep was done by PCR. DNA from cultured CD4+ T cells was subjected to TCR sequencing with the Oncomine TCR Beta short-read assay at the Johns Hopkins FTIC core. The QIAamp micro DNA kit was used to extract genomic DNA from the cultured CD4+ T cells. The Oncomine TCR Beta libraries from cultured CD4+ T cells were pooled using unique dual indexes and then sequenced on an Illumina iSeq 100. On the authors' methods: Non-productive sequences were removed, and CDR3s that did not start with C, did not end with F or W, or were shorter than 7 amino acids were discarded. Antigen-specific clonotypes were identified using the MANAFEST web application through comparison of peptide-stimulated wells with reference and other culture wells. Positive clones required FDR below 0.05, an odds ratio above 5, and productive frequency above 0.1% in at least two of three replicate wells. A clonotype was classed as cross-reactive if the clonotype showed significant expansion both in SARS-CoV-2 spike wells and in at least one common cold coronavirus spike condition. CDR3 homology was assessed with Levenshtein distances (stringdist) and unrooted phylogenetic trees (ape) in R version 3.6.1. TCRdb trimmed public reads at Q25 via fastp, called clones via MiXCR and kept in-frame beta chains. Records with the same CDR3 protein are collapsed into one entry carrying the most frequent genes and DNA. For this entry, the V and J calls and clone size follow TCRdb and not the study's own pipeline. The sample table holds 4,000 to 5,000 distinct CDR3 sequences, of which over 20% were seen once. Of the sample, around 20% is held by the ten largest clones.

The study at large found these results: The median count of SARS-CoV-2-reactive clonotypes went up from 20 to 25 after infection to a few dozen after vaccination, although the change was not significant. The study included relatively few convalescent patients and did not analyze early timepoints after natural infection. Among the post-vaccine SARS-CoV-2-reactive clones in convalescent patients, a median about 87% showed up only after vaccination, which suggests vaccine-specific priming. In convalescent patients, nearly all vaccine-specific clones (304 of 307) were found to be mono-reactive for SARS-CoV-2 spike rather than cross-reactive with common cold coronaviruses.

Per the germline V gene, SGHRS is the CDR1 and YFSETQ is the CDR2. The CDR3 has 18 amino acids, counting the end cysteine and phenylalanine. Only CDR3 DNA is held: 54 bases, read in frame from base 1. V is pruned by 0 bases and J by 3 bases, leaving 9 bases of the junction without a gene match. The specimen was CD4+ T cells from blood, cultured in vitro. The TCR comes from a human donor who had recovered from COVID-19. Rearrangement joined TRBV5-1 to TRBJ2-5, with 12 bases matching TRBD2. The CDR3 reads as follows: CASSLVPLSSGGEETQYF. The DNA sequence follows: TGCGCCAGCAGCTTGGTCCCGCTGTCTAGCGGGGGGGAAGAGACCCAGTACTTC.